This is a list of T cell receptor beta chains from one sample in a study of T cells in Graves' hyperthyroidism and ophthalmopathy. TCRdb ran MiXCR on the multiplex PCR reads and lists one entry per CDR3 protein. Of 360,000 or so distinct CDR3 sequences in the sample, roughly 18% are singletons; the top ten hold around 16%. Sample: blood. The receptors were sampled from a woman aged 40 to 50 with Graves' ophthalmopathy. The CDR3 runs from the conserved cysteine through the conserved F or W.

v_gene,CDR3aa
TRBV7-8,CASSRAGDEQYF
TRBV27,CASSLTSAGNQPQHF
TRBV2,CASSASANTGELFF
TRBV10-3,CAISDDSYNSPLHF
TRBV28,CAGGASGTYEQYF
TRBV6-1,CASTHGGVTEAFF
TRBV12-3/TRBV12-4,CASREGFLGSGVYGYTF
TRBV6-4,CASSVGAGYGYTF
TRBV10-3,CAISERTGDIQYF
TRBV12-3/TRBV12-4,CASSTRGTQYF
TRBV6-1,CASSHRGVYEQYF
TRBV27,CASSAGGAGKNIQYF
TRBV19,CASSPSGQGTYEQYF
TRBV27,CASSVPGQGTTEAFF
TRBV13,CASSHARGWAGDFSSYEQYF
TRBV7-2,CASSLAHTSGIGYEQYF
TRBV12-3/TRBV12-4,CASRPDSRGETQYF
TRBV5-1,CASRGGLAGVGELFF
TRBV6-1,CASREGEIVGGGYTF
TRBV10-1,CASSTGPGELFF
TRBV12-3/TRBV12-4,CASSLPGTGNTGELFF
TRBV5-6,CASSLWGTGRYEQYF
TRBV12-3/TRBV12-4,CASNYPAAWGNTIYF
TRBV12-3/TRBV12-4,CASRKGLAGGPAKNIQYF
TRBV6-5,CASSYSGGSGTEAFF
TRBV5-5,CASSLGVGGHNEQFF
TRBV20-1,CSARDLVGDPYNSPLHF
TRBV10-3,CAISGGTGVKTEAFF
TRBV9,CASSALGEQYF
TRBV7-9,CASSLWGSSLDGYTF
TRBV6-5,CASIEGGNTEAFF
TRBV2,CASSTGGLAGAGGELFF
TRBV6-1,CATFPPGGGTTEAFF
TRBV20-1,CSASLSDANQPQHF
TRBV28,CASRPAQGAVTEAFF
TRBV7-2,CASSRVAGKDTQYF
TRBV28,CASSFFFRGTSPSSYEQYF
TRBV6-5,CASTPISLGGNTIYF
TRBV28,CASSLHRDRPYEQYF
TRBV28,CASSWTSQGAPGYTF
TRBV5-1,CASSLRDRVTEAFF
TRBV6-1,CASSRRTGGTEAFF
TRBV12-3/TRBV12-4,CASSTGTVSSNQPQHF
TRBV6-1,CASGSWDRDNEQYF
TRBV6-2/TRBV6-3,CASMVELMFTGELFF
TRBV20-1,CSAPAGVGYEQYF
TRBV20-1,CSARGIGTGVSGNTIYF
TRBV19,CASSRTGQVNQPQHF
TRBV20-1,CSAGPGQLAKNIQYF
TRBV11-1,CASSLGSSATYSVSGANVLTF
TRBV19,CASSIGRTGHQPQHF
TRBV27,CASSLMGGNMNTEAFF
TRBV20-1,CSARVRDSFTEAFF